The clone carrying this T cell receptor (beta chain) was counted ten times or more. The sample's time point: healthy volunteer bleed at 6 weeks. It was from unfractionated whole blood that total RNA was extracted. Per the study methods: Sample TCR counts, which ranged from about 23,224 to 750,000, had a median of approximately 95,000. TCRdb recomputed calls from the RACE reads with MiXCR, one row per CDR3 protein. The V and J calls and clone size come from TCRdb's table, not from the authors' own analysis. The data contain about 77,000 distinct CDR3 sequences, about 9.2% of them singletons. The CDR3 extends over 13 amino acids. Germline assignment: CDR1 SGHTA and CDR2 FQGTGA. V was clipped by 5 bases and J by 0 bases, with 6 bases between them. The data are from a study of human T cells and chemical hapten exposure.

The gene calls are TRBV7-3 and TRBJ2-3; D is undetermined. This receptor was identified in a female donor in good health. Some clones in this sample may be carry-over from other donors' samples. The specimen sequenced was whole blood. The CDR3 spells CASSILSTDTQYF. CDR3 sequence (DNA): TGTGCCAGCAGCATCCTTAGCACAGATACGCAGTATTTT.